This TCR beta chain was sequenced during a study of spatial heterogeneity in lung cancer (dated by TCRdb to 2018 to 2020). Background for the entire study: Donors were some 67 patients with early-stage, untreated non-small cell lung cancer from the lung TRACERx cohort. Follow-up PBMC samples were sequenced whenever available, with the median time to follow-up being 2 to 3 years after resection. The study linked features of the TCR repertoire to counts of nonsynonymous mutations, which were determined by whole-exome sequencing of tumor tissue. Both alpha and beta chains were TCR-sequenced in samples taken at surgery, namely 220 tumor regions, 61 to 65 matched nontumor lung samples and roughly 56 PBMC samples. The study quantitatively compared TCR alpha and beta repertoires across multiple tumor regions, matched nontumor lung and blood in non-small cell lung cancer. In the raw uncorrected reads, each unique combination of TCR and UMI appeared more than ten times on average. Beta-chain transcripts were consistently detected in greater numbers than alpha-chain transcripts, which likely reflected higher beta-chain transcript abundance. The research as a whole found: Additional single-cell paired TCR alpha and beta sequencing was considered necessary to confirm, at a functional level, the hypothesis that regional TCRs recognize regional mutations. Ubiquitous expanded tumor TCRs were detected in blood more often at tumor resection than at routine follow-up. Only 13 to 15 patients were included in the comparisons of baseline and follow-up blood repertoires.

V is pruned by 2 bases and J by 2 bases, leaving 9 bases of the junction without a gene match. Including the terminal cysteine and phenylalanine, the CDR3 comprises 16 residues. Kept here is only the CDR3 DNA, which spans 48 bases and is read in frame from base 1. Per the germline V gene (reference sequence), DFQATT is the CDR1 and SNEGSKA is the CDR2. This clonotype was picked up many times. Its antigen has not been determined. No base-level quality is on record; no much larger clone is a single base apart. The protocol used for the library was 5' RACE. Sequencing used a NextSeq 500. To allow correction of PCR and sequencing errors, the TCR library protocol tagged every TCR cDNA molecule with a unique molecular identifier. The authors' analysis ran thus. TCR identification, UMI-based error correction and CDR3 extraction were performed with Decombinator tools. TCRs above a frequency of 2 per 1,000, corresponding to the top 1% of the tumor frequency distribution, were defined as expanded. Renyi diversity was computed with the R vegan package after each repertoire had been subsampled 100 times to 5,000 TCRs. To build CDR3 similarity networks, amino acid triplet string-kernel similarity was used, and CDR3s were connected when their pairwise similarity was above 0.82. TCRdb reran the public reads through fastp at Q25 and MiXCR, keeping productive beta chains. Every distinct CDR3 protein forms one entry, paired with its most common genes and DNA. V and J calls and clone size were set by TCRdb, not the authors. For this sample the table gives 95,000 to 130,000 distinct CDR3 sequences, of which more than 10% were detected only once. Roughly 17% of the sample comes from the top ten.

Sample time point, as interpreted from the label and publication: blood at routine non-recurrence follow-up after resection. TCR sequencing used whole RNA extracted from tumor and nontumor lung tissue, or from cryopreserved PBMC samples, without cell sorting. Only patients for whom sufficient RNA was available from at least two tumor regions were selected for TCR sequencing. Here the chain combines TRBV20-1 and TRBJ2-5; 9 of the junction bases match TRBD1. The origin of this receptor is a male donor with early-stage non-small cell lung cancer. The starting material was PBMCs, obtained at follow-up. The DNA is as follows: TGCAGTGCTAGACCGAGGGACAGGGTTTCTCAAGAGACCCAGTACTTC. The encoded protein is CSARPRDRVSQETQYF.